These 5 T cell receptor beta chains were sequenced from one sample in a study of CD8 T cells in Susac syndrome. Random hexamers served to reverse transcribe roughly 0.5 to 1 ug RNA. One entry per CDR3 protein, called by TCRdb with MiXCR from the immunoSEQ multiplex PCR reads. The sample contains approximately 110,000 distinct CDR3 sequences, 85% to 95% of which appear only once. The material sequenced was CD8+ T cells from PBMCs. All receptors come from a human donor with multiple sclerosis.

V is TRBV3-1 and J is TRBJ2-3; D may be TRBD1 or TRBD2 (6 bases each). This CDR3 has 15 amino acids. V was trimmed by 8 bases and J by 4 bases, leaving 19 bases between them. CDR1 and CDR2 (germline): LGHDT, YNNKEL (reference sequence). CDR3 in amino acids: CASGSGTGGPDTQYF. The CDR3, as DNA: TGTGCCAGCGGTTCCGGGACTGGGGGGCCAGATACGCAGTATTTT.

This chain uses TRBV29-1 with TRBJ2-1; the D is unclear. Trimming pared 4 bases from V and 8 bases from J, leaving 9 bases between. The CDR3 extends over 11 amino acids. CDR1 SQVTM and CDR2 ANQGSEA come from the germline V gene. DNA for the CDR3: TGCAGCGTTGGAACTGGCGATGAGCAGTTCTTC. As protein: CSVGTGDEQFF.

The chain couples TRBV20-1 to TRBJ2-1, with TRBD2 matching 7 bases. The CDR3 consists of 15 residues. The V segment lost 3 bases and the J segment 2 bases; nucleotides outside the gene matches: 7. Germline CDR1 reads DFQATT; CDR2 reads SNEGSKA (reference sequence). For the CDR3, the DNA is TGCAGTGCTAGTCCCAGCGGGATCCCCTACAATGAGCAGTTCTTC. Amino acids: CSASPSGIPYNEQFF.

To note about this clonotype: As the CDR3 is not closed by the conserved phenylalanine or tryptophan, this likely results from a read error. The chain employs TRBV6-5 and TRBJ2-5; a possible D gene is TRBD1 (6 bases). The CDR3 contains 11 residues. CDR1 and CDR2 (germline): MNHEY, SVGAGI. Deletions cut 5 bases from V and 11 bases from J, with 12 bases between. Here the CDR3 reads CASSTQGLQYV. CDR3 DNA sequence: TGTGCCAGCAGTACCCAGGGGTTACAGTACGTC.

This chain's CDR3 is CASSPGRYKVAFF. The CDR3 DNA is TGTGCCAGCAGTCCGGGACGCTATAAGGTAGCTTTCTTT. The chain has TRBV27 and TRBJ1-1, with D perhaps TRBD1 (5 bases). CDR1 MNHEY and CDR2 SMNVEV come from the germline V gene (reference sequence). The CDR3 covers 13 residues. V lost 5 bases, J lost 10 bases, and 17 bases lay in between.